The 32 T cell receptor beta chains given below trace back to one sample, sequenced in a study of CD8+ T cells in alopecia areata. Extracted RNA was reverse transcribed into cDNA, the sequencing template. Measured with immunoSEQ multiplex PCR; TCRdb has only the in-frame clones, and not every one. The table has more than 200,000 clones, around two fifths seen once. Stated treatment: oral pan-JAK inhibitor, 5-10 mg twice daily. The specimen comprised CD4+ T cells sorted from blood, sampled between weeks 36 and 40, from a patient treated with tofacitinib. The receptors stem from a human donor with alopecia areata.

The rearrangement links TRBV4-3 to TRBJ2-3, with 9 bases fitting TRBD1. The V gene end was trimmed by 3 bases and the J gene end by 4 bases; junction bases not matched to a gene: 17. CDR3 length: 19 residues. Germline V gene data show CDR1 as LGHNA and CDR2 as YSLEER. The CDR3 loop reads CASSQATLDRGLYADTQYF. As DNA, the CDR3 is TGCGCCAGCAGCCAGGCAACCCTCGACAGGGGGTTGTACGCAGATACGCAGTATTTT.

A few counts support this clone. V usage is TRBV7-2 and J usage is TRBJ2-2; D gene ambiguous. The V end was cut by 5 bases, the J end by 2 bases, with 9 bases between. Germline-derived CDR1 and CDR2 are SGHTA and FQGNSA. This CDR3 is 14 amino acids long. As DNA, the CDR3 is TGTGCCAGCAGCCGAGCCCTAAACACCGGGGAGCTGTTTTTT. Translated, it gives CASSRALNTGELFF.

V gene TRBV7-2 combines with J gene TRBJ1-3, with no clear D. Germline values: CDR1 SGHTA, CDR2 FQGNSA. V gave up 1 base and J gave up 0 bases, with 10 bases separating them. This CDR3 is 16 amino acids long. The CDR3 DNA reads as TGTGCCAGCAGCTTAGATGCCAGAAGCTCTGGAAACACCATATATTTT. Its translation is CASSLDARSSGNTIYF. The variable domain in full, completed from reference TRBV7-2 and TRBJ1-3, reads GAGVSQSPSNKVTEKGKDVELRCDPISGHTALYWYRQSLGQGLEFLIYFQGNSAPDKSGLPSDRFSAERTGGSVSTLTIQRTQQEDSAVYLCASSLDARSSGNTIYFGEGSWLTVV.

This chain connects TRBV29-1 to TRBJ2-2; D is possibly TRBD2 (6 bases). CDR1 and CDR2 (germline): SQVTM, ANQGSEA. V gave up 2 bases and J gave up 2 bases, with 12 bases separating them. The CDR3 loop spans 15 amino acids. The CDR3 DNA reads as TGCAGCGTTGAACGAGGGACTCCAAACACCGGGGAGCTGTTTTTT. Residues: CSVERGTPNTGELFF.

As for this clone: The sample carries other DNA sequences with the same CDR3. V and J are TRBV19 and TRBJ2-1; TRBD2 matches 13 bases. CDR3 length equals 16 residues. The J segment lost 5 bases and the V segment lost 2 bases, leaving 3 bases of the junction unmatched. Germline V lookup: CDR1 LNHDA, CDR2 SQIVND (reference sequence). The CDR3 is CASSIIGLAGDNEQFF. The CDR3 DNA reads TGTGCCAGTAGTATAATCGGACTAGCGGGGGACAATGAGCAGTTCTTC.

This clone was seen only once. V usage is TRBV7-9 and J usage is TRBJ2-7, with D possibly matching TRBD2 (6 bases). From germline, CDR1 is SEHNR and CDR2 FQNEAQ (reference sequence). The CDR3 loop spans 14 amino acids. The ends were cut back, 0 bases at V and 4 bases at J, with 10 bases in the middle. DNA of the CDR3: TGTGCCAGCAGCTTAGCGGCAGGGAGGTACGAGCAGTACTTC. It is translated as CASSLAAGRYEQYF.

The rearrangement links TRBV6-5 to TRBJ2-7; 8 bases agree with TRBD2. The J segment lost 2 bases and the V segment lost 9 bases, leaving 9 bases of the junction unmatched. The CDR3 is 14 amino acids. Germline V lookup: CDR1 MNHEY, CDR2 SVGAGI. CDR3 amino acids: CASQRAGATYEQYF. As DNA, the CDR3 is TGTGCCAGTCAGCGAGCGGGAGCAACCTACGAGCAGTACTTC.

This clone has a handful of counts. The chain couples TRBV29-1 to TRBJ2-1; 8 bases map to TRBD1. The CDR3 runs to 11 residues. The V gene end was trimmed by 7 bases and the J gene end by 7 bases; junction bases not matched to a gene: 3. Per germline, CDR1 SQVTM and CDR2 ANQGSEA. CDR3: CSADRGNEQFF. CDR3 nucleotides: TGCAGCGCCGACAGGGGTAATGAGCAGTTCTTC.

This clone was seen ten or more times. This chain connects TRBV2 to TRBJ2-5; 11 bases fit TRBD2. The CDR3 consists of 16 residues. Germline CDR1 SNHLY, CDR2 FYNNEI. J lost 5 bases, V lost 4 bases, and 9 bases had no gene match. In nucleotides, the CDR3 is TGTGCCAGCAGTGTTACTAGCGGGAGTACGATGGAGACCCAGTACTTC. Amino acid sequence: CASSVTSGSTMETQYF.

This chain links TRBV7-9 with TRBJ2-5; D is perhaps TRBD2 (6 bases). The CDR3 runs to 16 residues. From germline, CDR1 is SEHNR and CDR2 FQNEAQ (reference sequence). The germline V and J ends were trimmed by 1 base and 4 bases, with 16 bases remaining between them. The CDR3 here is CASSLVNMRGGETQYF. The CDR3 DNA sequence: TGTGCCAGCAGCTTAGTCAATATGAGGGGAGGAGAGACCCAGTACTTC.

This chain connects TRBV14 to TRBJ2-1, with a weak D call TRBD2 (6 bases). This CDR3 has 13 amino acids. Germline loops: CDR1 SGHDN, CDR2 FVKESK. V gave up 1 base and J gave up 11 bases, with 12 bases separating them. CDR3 protein: CASSQGEVEQQFF. CDR3 DNA: TGTGCCAGCAGCCAAGGGGAGGTAGAGCAGCAGTTCTTC.

As for this clone: Relative to the germline gene, one junction end is altered; a read error may explain this. CDR3 coding DNA: TGCGCCAGCAGTGAGCGGAGCTCCTACGGGCAGTACTTC. Its translation: CASSERSSYGQYF. The V gene is TRBV5-1, the J gene TRBJ2-7; D perhaps matches TRBD2 (5 bases). The germline V gene encodes CDR1 SGHRS and CDR2 YFSETQ. The CDR3 has 13 residues.

The V gene is TRBV25-1, the J gene TRBJ2-2; 7 nucleotides align to TRBD1. Germline values: CDR1 MGHDK, CDR2 SYGVNS. The trim removed 2 bases at V and 6 bases at J, leaving 9 bases unmatched. The CDR3 consists of 16 residues. CDR3 loop: CASSEVGTASPGELFF. In DNA, the CDR3 is TGTGCCAGCAGTGAAGTTGGGACAGCATCCCCCGGGGAGCTGTTTTTT. Combining the CDR3 with reference TRBV25-1 and TRBJ2-2 gives the whole variable domain EADIYQTPRYLVIGTGKKITLECSQTMGHDKMYWYQQDPGMELHLIHYSYGVNSTEKGDLSSESTVSRIRTEHFPLTLESARPSHTSQYLCASSEVGTASPGELFFGEGSRLTVL.

V is TRBV10-3 and J is TRBJ1-2; D might be TRBD1 (5 bases). The V gene lost 0 bases and the J gene lost 0 bases, with 8 bases spanning the gap. This CDR3 has 15 residues. Per germline, CDR1 ENHRY and CDR2 SYGVKD. The CDR3 DNA follows: TGTGCCATCAGTGAGTCCCAGGGCGCTAACTATGGCTACACCTTC. Protein: CAISESQGANYGYTF.

This clone appeared a few times. This chain uses TRBV4-1 with TRBJ2-7, with D unresolved. V gave up 4 bases and J gave up 0 bases, with 13 bases separating them. Per germline, CDR1 MGHRA and CDR2 YSYEKL. This CDR3 contains 15 residues. CDR3: CASSLRVGSSYEQYF. The CDR3 DNA reads as TGCGCCAGCAGCCTCCGCGTCGGAAGCTCCTACGAGCAGTACTTC.

The gene calls are TRBV9 and TRBJ2-5; no definite D call. The CDR3 sequence is 13 residues long. Trimming left V 0 bases short and J 7 bases short, with 10 bases between. CDR1 and CDR2 from the germline V gene are SGDLS and YYNGEE. CDR3 region: CASSVVSLGTQYF. The CDR3 region has the DNA TGTGCCAGCAGCGTAGTATCGTTGGGGACCCAGTACTTC.

This chain uses TRBV28 with TRBJ1-2, with D possibly being TRBD1 (6 bases). Germline values: CDR1 MDHEN, CDR2 SYDVKM. The CDR3 has 12 residues. V lost 8 bases, J lost 2 bases, and 9 bases lay in between. The CDR3 DNA sequence: TGTGCCAGCCGGACAGTAAACTATGGCTACACCTTC. Translated: CASRTVNYGYTF.

In its sample, this clone was seen once. The genes are TRBV30 and TRBJ1-1; D perhaps matches TRBD1 (6 bases). Germline lookup yields CDR1 GTSNPN and CDR2 SVGIG (reference sequence). Trimming removed 3 bases from V and 1 base from J, with 12 bases in between. The CDR3 is 14 residues long. The CDR3 reads CAWSYRAGNTEAFF. DNA for the CDR3: TGTGCCTGGAGCTACAGGGCCGGGAACACTGAAGCTTTCTTT.

This clone occurred a few times. The chain is built from TRBV6-5 and TRBJ2-5, with TRBD1 identical over 8 bases. Germline V CDR1 and CDR2: MNHEY, SVGAGI. CDR3 size: 12 residues. J gave up 5 bases and V 5 bases, and 1 base lay outside the gene matches. The CDR3 nucleotides are TGTGCCAGCAGTCGGGACAGGGAGACCCAGTACTTC. This gives the protein CASSRDRETQYF.

The V call is TRBV5-4, the J call TRBJ2-1; 9 nucleotides line up with TRBD1. With V trimmed by 5 bases and J by 5 bases, 5 bases remained unmatched. Germline lookup yields CDR1 SGHNT and CDR2 YYREEE (reference sequence). The length of the CDR3 is 14 residues. The CDR3 loop reads CASSRRDRDNEQFF. CDR3 in DNA: TGTGCCAGCAGTCGCCGGGACAGGGACAATGAGCAGTTCTTC.

The chain combines TRBV30 with TRBJ2-5; 11 bases are a match to TRBD2. The CDR3 extends over 15 amino acids. With 0 bases clipped from V and 5 bases from J, the junction kept 5 bases outside the gene matches. CDR1 and CDR2 from the germline V gene are GTSNPN and SVGIG (reference sequence). This chain's CDR3 is CAWSVRLAGGETQYF. The CDR3 DNA follows: TGTGCCTGGAGTGTACGCTTAGCGGGAGGGGAGACCCAGTACTTC. Based on the CDR3 plus reference TRBV30 and TRBJ2-5, the full variable domain is SQTIHQWPATLVQPVGSPLSLECTVEGTSNPNLYWYRQAAGRGLQLLFYSVGIGQISSEVPQNLSASRPQDRQFILSSKKLLLSDSGFYLCAWSVRLAGGETQYFGPGTRLLVL.

The chain links TRBV19 to TRBJ2-2; 8 nucleotides line up with TRBD2. V shed 6 bases, J shed 4 bases, and the junction held 7 bases outside the gene matches. Germline V gives CDR1 LNHDA, CDR2 SQIVND (reference sequence). This CDR3 spans 15 amino acids. CDR3 in amino acids: CASSPAGVGTGELFF. In nucleotides, the CDR3 is TGTGCCAGTAGCCCAGCGGGAGTCGGCACCGGGGAGCTGTTTTTT. The variable domain in full, with the rest retrieved from reference TRBV19 and TRBJ2-2, is DGGITQSPKYLFRKEGQNVTLSCEQNLNHDAMYWYRQDPGQGLRLIYYSQIVNDFQKGDIAEGYSVSREKKESFPLTVTSAQKNPTAFYLCASSPAGVGTGELFFGEGSRLTVL.

This clone was observed a handful of times. V usage is TRBV15 and J usage is TRBJ1-1; D is perhaps TRBD1 (5 bases). CDR3 size: 15 residues. Germline values: CDR1 LNHNV, CDR2 YYDKDF (reference sequence). The V end lost 3 bases, the J end lost 1 base, and 12 bases lay between the germline ends. This CDR3 reads CATSRRAGWNTEAFF. The CDR3 DNA reads TGTGCCACCAGCAGGCGGGCAGGGTGGAACACTGAAGCTTTCTTT.

The genes are TRBV5-1 and TRBJ2-3; 7 bases fit TRBD2. The CDR3 contains 17 residues. Germline lookup yields CDR1 SGHRS and CDR2 YFSETQ. With 1 base clipped from V and 3 bases from J, the junction kept 11 bases outside the gene matches. The chain's CDR3 is CASSLWSSGPETDTQYF. CDR3 nucleotides: TGCGCCAGCAGCTTGTGGTCTAGCGGACCCGAGACAGATACGCAGTATTTT.

V is TRBV29-1 and J is TRBJ2-7; TRBD1 aligns across 9 bases. V gave up 5 bases and J gave up 6 bases; unmatched junction bases: 8. CDR3 length: 13 amino acids. The germline gives CDR1 SQVTM, CDR2 ANQGSEA. The CDR3 bases are TGCAGCGTTACCCGGGACAGGGAAGGCGAGCAGTACTTC. This sequence encodes CSVTRDREGEQYF.

This chain links TRBV27 with TRBJ1-4; 7 nucleotides agree with TRBD1. The germline V gene encodes CDR1 MNHEY and CDR2 SMNVEV (reference sequence). This CDR3 is 15 amino acids long. J gave up 3 bases and V 5 bases, and 6 bases lay outside the gene matches. CDR3: CASSPRGTANEKLFF. The CDR3, as DNA: TGTGCCAGCAGTCCGCGGGGGACAGCTAATGAAAAACTGTTTTTT.

The chain couples TRBV29-1 to TRBJ2-7, with D uncertain. Germline values: CDR1 SQVTM, CDR2 ANQGSEA. The CDR3 has 11 residues. V was shortened by 5 bases and J by 4 bases, with 9 bases between the two germline ends. The chain's CDR3 is CSVRVGYEQYF. In DNA form, the CDR3 reads TGCAGCGTTCGCGTAGGGTACGAGCAGTACTTC.

The V and J genes are TRBV15 and TRBJ2-7; a weak D match, TRBD1 (6 bases). The germline V gene encodes CDR1 LNHNV and CDR2 YYDKDF (reference sequence). V was trimmed by 1 base and J by 6 bases, leaving 13 bases between them. CDR3 length equals 14 residues. This chain's CDR3 is CATSRGRLGGEQYF. CDR3 in DNA: TGTGCCACCAGCAGAGGTCGGTTAGGGGGCGAGCAGTACTTC.

This clone turned up a few times. The chain is built from TRBV30 and TRBJ1-1; no definite D call. V lost 3 bases and J 6 bases, leaving 14 bases between the germline ends. CDR1 is GTSNPN, CDR2 SVGIG, per germline (reference sequence). The CDR3 runs 13 residues. CDR3 region: CAWSPLGWAEAFF. The CDR3 DNA follows: TGTGCCTGGAGCCCCTTGGGTTGGGCTGAAGCTTTCTTT.

The rearrangement uses TRBV19 and TRBJ2-2; 7 positions match TRBD1. The CDR3 is made up of 14 amino acids. Germline lookup yields CDR1 LNHDA and CDR2 SQIVND (reference sequence). The V and J ends lost 4 bases and 4 bases, in that order; junction bases with no gene match: 3. The CDR3 nucleotides read TGTGCCAGTAGTAATAGGGGGCTCACCGGGGAGCTGTTTTTT. This encodes CASSNRGLTGELFF.

With regard to this clone: One end of the junction does not line up with germline, which may come from a read error. Other DNA sequences in the sample encode the same CDR3. The J gene is TRBJ2-1, the V gene TRBV30, with 8 bases matching TRBD2. The CDR3 is 11 residues long. From germline, CDR1 is GTSNPN and CDR2 SVGIG (reference sequence). This chain's CDR3 is CALAGYNEQFF. The CDR3 DNA reads as TGCGCCTTAGCGGGGTACAATGAGCAGTTCTTC.

The V call is TRBV7-9, the J call TRBJ2-7; 7 nucleotides match TRBD1. CDR1 and CDR2 (germline): SEHNR, FQNEAQ (reference sequence). The CDR3 covers 16 residues. J was trimmed by 2 bases and V by 6 bases; bases with no gene match: 13. As DNA, the CDR3 is TGTGCCAGCAGTAGGGCCGGACAGGCTTGGACCTACGAGCAGTACTTC. It encodes CASSRAGQAWTYEQYF.